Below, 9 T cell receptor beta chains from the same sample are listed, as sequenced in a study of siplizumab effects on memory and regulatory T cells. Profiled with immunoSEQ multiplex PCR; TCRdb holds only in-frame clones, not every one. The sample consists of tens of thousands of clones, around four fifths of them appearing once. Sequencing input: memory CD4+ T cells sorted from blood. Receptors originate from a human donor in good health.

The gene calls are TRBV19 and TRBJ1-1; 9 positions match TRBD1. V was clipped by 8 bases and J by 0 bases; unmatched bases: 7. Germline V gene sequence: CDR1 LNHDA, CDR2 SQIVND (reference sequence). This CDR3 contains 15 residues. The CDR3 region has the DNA TGTGCCAGTTCGACAGGGGGAAAAATGAACACTGAAGCTTTCTTT. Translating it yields CASSTGGKMNTEAFF.

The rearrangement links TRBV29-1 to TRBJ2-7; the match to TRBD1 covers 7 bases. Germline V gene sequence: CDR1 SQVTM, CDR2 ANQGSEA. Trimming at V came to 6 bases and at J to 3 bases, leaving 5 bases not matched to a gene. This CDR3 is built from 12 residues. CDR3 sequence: CSVGDSHYEQYF. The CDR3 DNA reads TGCAGCGTCGGGGACAGTCACTACGAGCAGTACTTC.

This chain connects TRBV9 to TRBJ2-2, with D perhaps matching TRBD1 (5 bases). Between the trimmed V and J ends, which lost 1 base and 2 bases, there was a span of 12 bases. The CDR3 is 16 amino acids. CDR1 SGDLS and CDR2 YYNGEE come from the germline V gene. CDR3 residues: CASSVTPDTNTGELFF. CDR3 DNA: TGTGCCAGCAGCGTAACCCCGGACACCAACACCGGGGAGCTGTTTTTT.

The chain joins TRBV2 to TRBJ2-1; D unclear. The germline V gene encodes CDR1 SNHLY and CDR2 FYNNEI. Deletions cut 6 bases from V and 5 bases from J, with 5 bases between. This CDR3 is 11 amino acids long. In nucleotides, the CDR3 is TGTGCCAGCAGCCGGGACAATGAGCAGTTCTTC. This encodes CASSRDNEQFF.

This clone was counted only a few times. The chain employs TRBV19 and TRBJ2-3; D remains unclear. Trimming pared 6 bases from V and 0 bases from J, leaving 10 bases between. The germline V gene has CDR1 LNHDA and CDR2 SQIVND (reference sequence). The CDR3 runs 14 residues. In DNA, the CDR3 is TGTGCCAGTAGGTCAGCGACTAGCACAGATACGCAGTATTTT. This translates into CASRSATSTDTQYF.

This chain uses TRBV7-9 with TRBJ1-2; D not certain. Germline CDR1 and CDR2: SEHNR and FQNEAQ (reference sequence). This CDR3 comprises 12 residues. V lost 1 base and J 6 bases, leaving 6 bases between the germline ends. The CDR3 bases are TGTGCCAGCAGCTTAGAAGTAGATGGCTACACCTTC. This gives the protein CASSLEVDGYTF.

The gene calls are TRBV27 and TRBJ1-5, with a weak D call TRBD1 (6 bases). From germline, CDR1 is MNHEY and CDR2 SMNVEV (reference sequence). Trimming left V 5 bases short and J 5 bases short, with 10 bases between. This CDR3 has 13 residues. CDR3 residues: CASSANRDQPQHF. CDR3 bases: TGTGCCAGCAGTGCCAACAGGGATCAGCCCCAGCATTTT.

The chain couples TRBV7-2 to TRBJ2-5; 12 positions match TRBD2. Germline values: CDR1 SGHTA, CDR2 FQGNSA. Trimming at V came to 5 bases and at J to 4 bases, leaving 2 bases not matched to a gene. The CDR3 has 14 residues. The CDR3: CASSVTSGGETQYF. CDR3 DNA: TGTGCCAGCAGCGTGACTAGCGGGGGAGAGACCCAGTACTTC.

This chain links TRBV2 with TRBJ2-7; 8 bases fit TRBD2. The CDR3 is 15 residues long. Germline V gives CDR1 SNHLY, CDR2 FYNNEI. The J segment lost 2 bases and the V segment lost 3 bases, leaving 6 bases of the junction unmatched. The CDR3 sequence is CASSDPSGGAYEQYF. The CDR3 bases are TGTGCCAGCAGTGACCCCAGCGGGGGAGCCTACGAGCAGTACTTC.